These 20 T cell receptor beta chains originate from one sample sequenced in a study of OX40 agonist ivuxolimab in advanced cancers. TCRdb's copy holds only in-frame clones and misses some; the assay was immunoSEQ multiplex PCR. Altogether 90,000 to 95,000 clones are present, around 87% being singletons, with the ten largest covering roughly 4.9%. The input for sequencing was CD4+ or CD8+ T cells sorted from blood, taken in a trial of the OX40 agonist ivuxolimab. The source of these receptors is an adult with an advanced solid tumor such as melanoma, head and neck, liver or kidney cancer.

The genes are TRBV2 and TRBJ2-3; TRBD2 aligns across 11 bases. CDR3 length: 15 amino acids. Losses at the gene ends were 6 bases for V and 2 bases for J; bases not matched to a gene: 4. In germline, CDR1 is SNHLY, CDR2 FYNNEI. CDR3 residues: CASRSGLADTDTQYF. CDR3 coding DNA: TGTGCCAGCAGGTCGGGACTAGCGGACACAGATACGCAGTATTTT.

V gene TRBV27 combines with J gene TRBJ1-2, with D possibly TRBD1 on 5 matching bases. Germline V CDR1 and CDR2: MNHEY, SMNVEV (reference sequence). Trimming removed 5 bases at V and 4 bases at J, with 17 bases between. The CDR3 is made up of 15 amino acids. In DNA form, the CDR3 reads TGTGCCAGCAGTCCGGGGGGGAAACTAAGCTATGGCTACACCTTC. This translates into CASSPGGKLSYGYTF.

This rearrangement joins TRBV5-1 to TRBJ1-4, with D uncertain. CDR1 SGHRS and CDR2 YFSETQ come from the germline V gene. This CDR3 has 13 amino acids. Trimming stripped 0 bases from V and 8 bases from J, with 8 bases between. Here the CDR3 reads CASSLGVGEKLFF. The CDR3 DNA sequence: TGCGCCAGCAGCTTGGGGGTAGGGGAAAAACTGTTTTTT.

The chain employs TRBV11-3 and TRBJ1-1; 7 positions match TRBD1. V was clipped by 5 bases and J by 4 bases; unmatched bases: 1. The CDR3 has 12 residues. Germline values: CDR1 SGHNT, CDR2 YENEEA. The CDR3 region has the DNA TGTGCCAGCAGCCACAGGGGCACTGAAGCTTTCTTT. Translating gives CASSHRGTEAFF.

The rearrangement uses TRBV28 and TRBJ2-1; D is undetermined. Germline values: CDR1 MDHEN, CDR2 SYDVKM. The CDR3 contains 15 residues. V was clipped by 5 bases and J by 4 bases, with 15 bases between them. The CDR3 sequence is CASSGRQAIYNEQFF. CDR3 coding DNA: TGTGCCAGCAGTGGTCGCCAGGCTATATACAATGAGCAGTTCTTC.

The CDR3: CASSLDVLASRPTQYF. The DNA of the CDR3 is TGTGCCAGCAGCTTAGATGTTCTGGCTAGCCGGCCTACGCAGTATTTT. The chain uses TRBV7-2 and TRBJ2-3; possible D gene TRBD2, 5 bases. Germline lookup yields CDR1 SGHTA and CDR2 FQGNSA. The CDR3 has 16 residues. Trimming removed 1 base from V and 8 bases from J, with 19 bases in between.

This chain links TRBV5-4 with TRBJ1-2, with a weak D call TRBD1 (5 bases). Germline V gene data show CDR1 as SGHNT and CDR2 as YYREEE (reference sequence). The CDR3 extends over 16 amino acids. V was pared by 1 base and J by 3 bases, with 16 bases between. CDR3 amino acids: CASSLPGHGQDYGYTF. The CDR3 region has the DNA TGTGCCAGCAGCTTGCCCGGACACGGCCAAGACTATGGCTACACCTTC.

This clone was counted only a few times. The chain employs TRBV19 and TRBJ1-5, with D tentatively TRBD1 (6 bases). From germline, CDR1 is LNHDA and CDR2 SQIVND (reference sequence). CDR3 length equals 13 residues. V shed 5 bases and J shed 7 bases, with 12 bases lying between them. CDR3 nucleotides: TGTGCCAGTAGTCTACAGGGTTACCAGCCCCAGCATTTT. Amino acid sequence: CASSLQGYQPQHF.

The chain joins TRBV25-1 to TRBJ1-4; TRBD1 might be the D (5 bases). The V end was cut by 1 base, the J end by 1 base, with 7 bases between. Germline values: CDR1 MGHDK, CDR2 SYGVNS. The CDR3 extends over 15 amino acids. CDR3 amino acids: CASSEWRGTNEKLFF. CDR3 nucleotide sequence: TGTGCCAGCAGTGAATGGAGGGGAACTAATGAAAAACTGTTTTTT.

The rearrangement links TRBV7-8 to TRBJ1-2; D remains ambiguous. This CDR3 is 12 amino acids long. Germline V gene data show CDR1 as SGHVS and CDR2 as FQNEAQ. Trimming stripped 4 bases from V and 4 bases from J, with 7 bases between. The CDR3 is CASSSRLYGYTF. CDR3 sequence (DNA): TGTGCCAGCAGCTCTCGTCTCTATGGCTACACCTTC.

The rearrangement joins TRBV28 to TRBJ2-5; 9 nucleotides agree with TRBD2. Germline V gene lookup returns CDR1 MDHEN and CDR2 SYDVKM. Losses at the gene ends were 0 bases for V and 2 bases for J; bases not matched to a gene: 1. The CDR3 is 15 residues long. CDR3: CASSLWTSGQETQYF. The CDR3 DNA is TGTGCCAGCAGTTTATGGACTAGCGGACAAGAGACCCAGTACTTC.

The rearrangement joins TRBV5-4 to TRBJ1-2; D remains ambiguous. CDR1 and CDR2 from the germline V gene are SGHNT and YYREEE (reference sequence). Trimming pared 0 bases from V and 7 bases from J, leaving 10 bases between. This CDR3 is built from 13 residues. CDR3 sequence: CASSLARKSGYTF. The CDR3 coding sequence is TGTGCCAGCAGCTTGGCACGGAAGAGTGGCTACACCTTC.

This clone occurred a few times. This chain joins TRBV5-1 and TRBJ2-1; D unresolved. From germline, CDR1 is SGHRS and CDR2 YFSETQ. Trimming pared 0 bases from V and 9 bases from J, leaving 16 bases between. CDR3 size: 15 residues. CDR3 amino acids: CASSLEVWSRREQFF. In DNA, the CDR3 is TGCGCCAGCAGCTTGGAGGTGTGGTCGCGGCGTGAGCAGTTCTTC.

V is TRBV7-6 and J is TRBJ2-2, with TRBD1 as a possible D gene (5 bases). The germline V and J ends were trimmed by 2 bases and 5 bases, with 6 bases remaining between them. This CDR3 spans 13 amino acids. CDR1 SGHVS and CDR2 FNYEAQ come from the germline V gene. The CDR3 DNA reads TGTGCCAGCAGCTTATACAGGACCGGGGAGCTGTTTTTT. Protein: CASSLYRTGELFF. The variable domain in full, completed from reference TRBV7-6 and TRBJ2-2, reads GAGVSQSPRYKVTKRGQDVALRCDPISGHVSLYWYRQALGQGPEFLTYFNYEAQQDKSGLPNDRFSAERPEGSISTLTIQRTEQRDSAMYRCASSLYRTGELFFGEGSRLTVL.

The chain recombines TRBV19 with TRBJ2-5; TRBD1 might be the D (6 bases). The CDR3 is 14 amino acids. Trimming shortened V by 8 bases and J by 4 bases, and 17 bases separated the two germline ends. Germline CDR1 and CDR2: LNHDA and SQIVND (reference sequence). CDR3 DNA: TGTGCCAGTGCGGATCGCCTCAGGGGAGAGACCCAGTACTTC. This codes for CASADRLRGETQYF.

The CDR3 is CASSYSHRARNTEAFF. CDR3 DNA: TGTGCCAGCAGTTATAGTCACAGGGCTCGGAACACTGAAGCTTTCTTT. The genes are TRBV6-5 and TRBJ1-1, with TRBD1 as a possible D gene (6 bases). Germline V CDR1 and CDR2: MNHEY, SVGAGI. Trimming removed 3 bases from V and 1 base from J, with 15 bases in between. The CDR3 runs to 16 residues.

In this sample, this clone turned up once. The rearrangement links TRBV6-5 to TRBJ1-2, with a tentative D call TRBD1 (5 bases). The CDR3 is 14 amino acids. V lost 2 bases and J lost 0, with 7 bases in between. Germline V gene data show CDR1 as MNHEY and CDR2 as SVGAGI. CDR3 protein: CASSYTGSNYGYTF. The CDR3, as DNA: TGTGCCAGCAGTTACACAGGATCTAACTATGGCTACACCTTC.

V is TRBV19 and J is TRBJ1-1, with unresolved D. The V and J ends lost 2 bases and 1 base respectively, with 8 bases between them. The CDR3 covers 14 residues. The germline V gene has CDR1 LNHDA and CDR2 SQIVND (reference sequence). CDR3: CASSITAPNTEAFF. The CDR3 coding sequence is TGTGCCAGTAGTATAACGGCGCCGAACACTGAAGCTTTCTTT.

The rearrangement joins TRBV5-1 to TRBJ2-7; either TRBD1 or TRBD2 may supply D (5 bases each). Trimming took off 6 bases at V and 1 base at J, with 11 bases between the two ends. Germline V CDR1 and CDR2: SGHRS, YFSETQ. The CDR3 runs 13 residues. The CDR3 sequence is CASNRWGSYEQYF. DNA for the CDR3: TGCGCCAGCAATCGGTGGGGGTCCTACGAGCAGTACTTC.

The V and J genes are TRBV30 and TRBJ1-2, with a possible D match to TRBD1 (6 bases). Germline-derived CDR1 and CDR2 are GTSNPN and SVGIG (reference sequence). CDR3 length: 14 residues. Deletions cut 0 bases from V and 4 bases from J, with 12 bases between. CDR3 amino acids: CAWSVSQGRYGYTF. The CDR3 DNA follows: TGTGCCTGGAGTGTTTCTCAGGGGCGCTATGGCTACACCTTC.